Listed below are T cell receptor beta chains from one sample, sequenced in a study of blood T cell repertoires in COVID-19. Measured with immunoSEQ multiplex PCR; TCRdb has only the in-frame clones, and not every one. The repertoire includes around 300,000 clones, approximately 88% of them detected once, and around 1% sits in the top ten. Sequencing was performed on PBMCs or T cells enriched from blood (not recorded which). Receptor source: a woman aged 25 to 39 who had recovered from COVID-19. The CDR3 runs from the conserved cysteine through the conserved F or W.

V gene: TRBV5-1; J gene: TRBJ2-6; CDR3 protein: CASSLAGEPSGANVLTF
V gene: TRBV9; J gene: TRBJ1-2; CDR3 protein: CASSVAAQGDGYTF
V gene: TRBV15; J gene: TRBJ1-4; CDR3 protein: CATSRSQATNEKLFF
V gene: TRBV25-1; J gene: TRBJ2-3; CDR3 protein: CASSERGSPGGTQYF
V gene: TRBV24-1; J gene: TRBJ2-7; CDR3 protein: CATSVLKMTGKSYEQYF
V gene: TRBV27; J gene: TRBJ2-1; CDR3 protein: CASGSGTSGGNEQFF
V gene: TRBV5-1; J gene: TRBJ2-7; CDR3 protein: CASSLTGSYEQYF
V gene: TRBV7-8; J gene: TRBJ1-4; CDR3 protein: CASSLDRGPIPRKLFF
V gene: TRBV5-4; J gene: TRBJ2-1; CDR3 protein: CASSYATSPNEQFF
V gene: TRBV5-1; J gene: TRBJ2-1; CDR3 protein: CASSLGGRGGSSEQFF
V gene: TRBV28; J gene: TRBJ1-4; CDR3 protein: CASSSRTGPGEKLFF
V gene: TRBV12-2; J gene: TRBJ2-2; CDR3 protein: CASRLTPPRGGPNTGELFF
V gene: TRBV19; J gene: TRBJ2-1; CDR3 protein: CASSIAPGLFSYNEQFF
V gene: TRBV6-2/TRBV6-3; J gene: TRBJ2-1; CDR3 protein: CASSYTGLAGANYNEQFF
V gene: TRBV7-8; J gene: TRBJ2-5; CDR3 protein: CASSFLGALQETQYF
V gene: TRBV30; J gene: TRBJ1-4; CDR3 protein: CAWNRNPHRATNEKLFF
V gene: TRBV5-1; J gene: TRBJ1-1; CDR3 protein: CASSLRGFGGTEAFF
V gene: TRBV28; J gene: TRBJ2-3; CDR3 protein: CASSSNSPQYF
V gene: TRBV10-3; J gene: TRBJ2-7; CDR3 protein: CAISDRLVYEQYF
V gene: TRBV11-3; J gene: TRBJ1-1; CDR3 protein: CASSLGTNTEAFF
V gene: TRBV7-3; J gene: TRBJ1-2; CDR3 protein: CASIRQGVGYTF
V gene: TRBV18; J gene: TRBJ1-2; CDR3 protein: CASSLTGEVNYGYTF
V gene: TRBV7-6; J gene: TRBJ1-1; CDR3 protein: CASSSGKNTEAFF
V gene: TRBV9; J gene: TRBJ1-1; CDR3 protein: CASSARGGGVGEAFF
V gene: TRBV28; J gene: TRBJ1-1; CDR3 protein: CASSSTLRGGAEAFF
V gene: TRBV15; J gene: TRBJ2-2; CDR3 protein: CATSRVVVLANGELFF
V gene: TRBV7-9; J gene: TRBJ1-5; CDR3 protein: CASSLVVSGGGGNQPQHF
V gene: TRBV7-6; J gene: TRBJ2-1; CDR3 protein: CASSPTSGRGNEQFF
V gene: TRBV6-2/TRBV6-3; J gene: TRBJ2-4; CDR3 protein: CASSPTSGGAKNIQYF
V gene: TRBV25-1; J gene: TRBJ1-4; CDR3 protein: CASTPTAGTGTNEKLFF
V gene: TRBV29-1; J gene: TRBJ2-3; CDR3 protein: CSVEDPSRGGDTQYF
V gene: TRBV12-3/TRBV12-4; J gene: TRBJ2-7; CDR3 protein: CASSFRGANEQYF
V gene: TRBV2; J gene: TRBJ1-1; CDR3 protein: CASSGTVGGEAFF
V gene: TRBV27; J gene: TRBJ1-5; CDR3 protein: CASSIAGGNQPQHF
V gene: TRBV29-1; J gene: TRBJ2-3; CDR3 protein: CSGRGGALGTQYF